Listed below are T cell receptor beta chains from one sample, sequenced in a study of shared clonotypes between healthy human individuals. Produced via immunoSEQ multiplex PCR; TCRdb's table is partial and in-frame only. The data show some 350,000 clones, around 74% seen once. Sequencing was done on a sample of memory CD4+ T cells sorted from blood. Receptors were obtained from a man aged 25-45 years in good health. CDR3s include the opening cysteine and the closing phenylalanine or tryptophan. Each record gives: clone size, V gene, J gene, D gene, CDR3 protein, CDR3 DNA. A D gene is named only where the DNA matches it firmly. Clone size is stated in some rows and not others, as once, few, many or a class when expanded.

abundance: NA
v_gene: TRBV10-2
j_gene: TRBJ1-4
d_gene: NA
CDR3aa: CASSEGREKLFF
CDR3nt: TGCGCCAGCAGTGAAGGACGGGAAAAACTGTTTTTT

abundance: few
v_gene: TRBV6-6
j_gene: TRBJ2-7
d_gene: NA
CDR3aa: CASSYSRDEQYF
CDR3nt: TGTGCCAGCAGTTACTCGCGGGACGAGCAGTACTTC

abundance: few
v_gene: TRBV9
j_gene: TRBJ2-1
d_gene: NA
CDR3aa: CASSVEPTNVAQFF
CDR3nt: TGTGCCAGCAGCGTAGAGCCCACGAATGTAGCTCAGTTCTTC

abundance: NA
v_gene: TRBV9
j_gene: TRBJ2-3
d_gene: NA
CDR3aa: CASSVAGREWTDTQYF
CDR3nt: TGTGCCAGCAGCGTAGCTGGACGGGAGTGGACAGATACGCAGTATTTT

abundance: NA
v_gene: TRBV5-4
j_gene: TRBJ2-3
d_gene: NA
CDR3aa: CAAMSIGFTDTQYF
CDR3nt: TGTGCCGCCATGTCCATTGGGTTCACAGATACGCAGTATTTT

abundance: few
v_gene: TRBV29-1
j_gene: TRBJ1-2
d_gene: NA
CDR3aa: CSVFQSSYGYTF
CDR3nt: TGCAGCGTTTTCCAGAGCAGCTATGGCTACACCTTC

abundance: NA
v_gene: TRBV5-1
j_gene: TRBJ2-7
d_gene: NA
CDR3aa: CASSPLGTAEEQYF
CDR3nt: TGCGCCAGCAGCCCCCTGGGGACCGCGGAAGAGCAGTACTTC

abundance: NA
v_gene: TRBV2
j_gene: TRBJ1-4
d_gene: NA
CDR3aa: CASSLDSLRATNEKLFF
CDR3nt: TGTGCCAGCAGTCTGGACAGTTTACGTGCAACTAATGAAAAACTGTTTTTT

abundance: many
v_gene: TRBV28
j_gene: TRBJ1-1
d_gene: NA
CDR3aa: CASSFRLVSEAFF
CDR3nt: TGTGCCAGCAGTTTCCGGTTGGTATCTGAAGCTTTCTTT

abundance: NA
v_gene: TRBV6-5
j_gene: TRBJ2-3
d_gene: NA
CDR3aa: CASNAGRPTDTQYF
CDR3nt: TGTGCCAGCAATGCAGGGCGCCCCACAGATACGCAGTATTTT

abundance: once
v_gene: TRBV18
j_gene: TRBJ1-2
d_gene: TRBD1
CDR3aa: CASSPNRGSDYGYTF
CDR3nt: TGTGCCAGCTCACCAAACAGGGGTTCGGACTATGGCTACACCTTC

abundance: NA
v_gene: TRBV28
j_gene: TRBJ1-4
d_gene: NA
CDR3aa: CASSRDEKLFF
CDR3nt: TGTGCCAGCAGTCGCGATGAAAAACTGTTTTTT

abundance: NA
v_gene: TRBV2
j_gene: TRBJ2-7
d_gene: NA
CDR3aa: CASQLGYEQYF
CDR3nt: TGTGCCAGCCAACTAGGGTACGAGCAGTACTTC

abundance: few
v_gene: TRBV29-1
j_gene: TRBJ1-1
d_gene: TRBD1
CDR3aa: CSVVKTGVGTEAFF
CDR3nt: TGCAGCGTTGTTAAGACAGGGGTGGGCACTGAAGCTTTCTTT

abundance: NA
v_gene: TRBV7-2
j_gene: TRBJ2-5
d_gene: TRBD2
CDR3aa: CASSFQAGEETQYF
CDR3nt: TGTGCCAGCAGCTTCCAAGCGGGAGAAGAGACCCAGTACTTC

abundance: NA
v_gene: TRBV27
j_gene: TRBJ2-7
d_gene: TRBD2
CDR3aa: CASSSPGLASEQYF
CDR3nt: TGTGCCAGCAGTAGTCCGGGACTAGCCTCCGAGCAGTACTTC

abundance: NA
v_gene: TRBV2
j_gene: TRBJ2-3
d_gene: NA
CDR3aa: CASSEQGPTADTQYF
CDR3nt: TGTGCCAGCAGTGAGCAGGGTCCTACCGCAGATACGCAGTATTTT

abundance: NA
v_gene: TRBV30
j_gene: TRBJ1-5
d_gene: NA
CDR3aa: CAWSVEGTLSQPQHF
CDR3nt: TGTGCCTGGAGTGTCGAGGGGACTCTCAGTCAGCCCCAGCATTTT

abundance: NA
v_gene: TRBV5-1
j_gene: TRBJ1-1
d_gene: NA
CDR3aa: CASSLYGRGTEAFF
CDR3nt: TGCGCCAGCAGCTTGTACGGCCGGGGCACTGAAGCTTTCTTT

abundance: NA
v_gene: TRBV18
j_gene: TRBJ2-3
d_gene: TRBD2
CDR3aa: CASSPEGTSKPTDTQYF
CDR3nt: TGTGCCAGCTCACCAGAGGGGACTAGCAAACCCACAGATACGCAGTATTTT

abundance: NA
v_gene: TRBV30
j_gene: TRBJ2-7
d_gene: NA
CDR3aa: CAWVVGYEQYF
CDR3nt: TGTGCCTGGGTGGTGGGCTACGAGCAGTACTTC

abundance: NA
v_gene: TRBV5-1
j_gene: TRBJ2-1
d_gene: TRBD2
CDR3aa: CASSLGGRGSSEQFF
CDR3nt: TGCGCCAGCAGCTTAGGCGGGAGGGGAAGTAGTGAGCAGTTCTTC

abundance: NA
v_gene: TRBV10-3
j_gene: TRBJ2-2
d_gene: NA
CDR3aa: CAIKEGRNTGELFF
CDR3nt: TGTGCCATCAAGGAAGGACGCAACACCGGGGAGCTGTTTTTT

abundance: NA
v_gene: TRBV5-6
j_gene: TRBJ1-4
d_gene: NA
CDR3aa: CASNPRGPGEKLFF
CDR3nt: TGTGCCAGCAACCCCCGGGGGCCCGGTGAAAAACTGTTTTTT

abundance: NA
v_gene: TRBV18
j_gene: TRBJ1-4
d_gene: NA
CDR3aa: CASSPPEGRVNEKLFF
CDR3nt: TGTGCCAGCTCACCACCGGAGGGGCGGGTTAATGAAAAACTGTTTTTT

abundance: NA
v_gene: TRBV6-1
j_gene: TRBJ2-7
d_gene: NA
CDR3aa: CASSERTLYEQYF
CDR3nt: TGTGCCAGCAGTGAACGGACCCTCTACGAGCAGTACTTC

abundance: few
v_gene: TRBV30
j_gene: TRBJ2-1
d_gene: NA
CDR3aa: CAWTRGNEQFF
CDR3nt: TGTGCCTGGACCAGGGGAAATGAGCAGTTCTTC